This note documents a single T cell receptor (beta chain) sequence. Its antigen is currently not known. No base quality information exists; no much larger clone differs at one position. This sample was taken from a study of yellow fever vaccine responses in identical twins (dated 2018 in TCRdb). The study in broad terms: In the study, vaccine-responding T cell clones were precisely tracked in identical twins.

Relative to germline, V is 6 bases shorter and J is 2 bases shorter, with 8 bases between their ends. CDR1 and CDR2 were assigned from the germline V gene as SNHLY and FYNNEI. The cysteine opens and the phenylalanine closes a CDR3 of 14 amino acids. CDR3 DNA is the only sequence kept; it has 42 bases, read in frame from the first base. The library was obtained by RT-PCR. TCRdb names Illumina HiSeq 2500 as the instrument used. TCRdb reprocessed the public reads (quality trimming at Q25 with fastp, clone calling with MiXCR) and kept in-frame beta chains. Rows matching on CDR3 protein sequence are summarized as one entry with the most common DNA and genes. For this sample there are about 3,100 distinct CDR3 sequences; approximately 82% appear just once. More than 1.5% of the sample is held by the ten biggest clonotypes. Overall study outcomes, separate from this receptor: According to the authors, in identical twins the way T cells responded to vaccination appeared partly convergent and partly personalized.

This TCR was sampled from a woman aged 18-29 years who received the yellow fever vaccine. Donor details come from another sample of the same person, matched by shared clones. The sample here was T cells from blood (PBMCs), unsorted or a sorted subset (not recorded which), taken before or after yellow fever vaccination (not recorded which). The chain links TRBV2 with TRBJ2-6; the D call is tentative, TRBD1 or TRBD2, as each matches 5 bases. The DNA sequence is given as TGTGCCAGCAGAGAGGGGACTGGGGCCAACGTCCTGACTTTC. Translation gives CASREGTGANVLTF.